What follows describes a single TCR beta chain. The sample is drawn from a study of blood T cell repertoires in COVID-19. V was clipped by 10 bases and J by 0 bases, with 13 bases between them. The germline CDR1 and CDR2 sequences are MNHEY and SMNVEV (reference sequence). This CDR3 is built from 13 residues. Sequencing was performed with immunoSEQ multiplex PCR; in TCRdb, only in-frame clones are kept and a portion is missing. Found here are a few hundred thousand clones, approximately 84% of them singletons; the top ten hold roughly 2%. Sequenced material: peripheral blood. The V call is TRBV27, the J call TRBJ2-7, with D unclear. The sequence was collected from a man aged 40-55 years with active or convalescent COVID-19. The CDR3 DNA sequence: TGTGCCACCTCCCCCCATAGCTCCTACGAGCAGTACTTC. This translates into CATSPHSSYEQYF.